Shown below are 14 T cell receptor beta chains from a single sample sequenced in a study of synovial regulatory T cells in juvenile arthritis. Sequencing was performed with immunoSEQ multiplex PCR; in TCRdb, only in-frame clones are kept and a portion is missing. This table lists 7,500 to 10,000 clones. Material for sequencing was Treg cells from blood. Documented subset: remaining (HLA-DR-negative) circulating blood Treg cells. These TCRs come from a donor aged 2-35 years with juvenile idiopathic arthritis.

The CDR3 is CASWARDGGRIAEAFF. This chain connects TRBV27 to TRBJ1-1. The CDR3 runs to 16 residues. No DNA is recorded. CDR1 and CDR2 from the germline V gene are MNHEY and SMNVEV (reference sequence).

The J gene is TRBJ2-3, the V gene TRBV5-6; as DNA is missing, the TRBD2 call by TCRdb cannot be tested. Per germline, CDR1 SGHDT and CDR2 YYEEEE. The CDR3 runs to 17 residues. No DNA was logged. CDR3 amino acids: CASSWIPGLASTDTQYF.

This chain joins TRBV5-6 and TRBJ1-2; without DNA, the TCRdb call of TRBD1 cannot be checked. The CDR3 runs 14 residues. The DNA is unrecorded. The germline V gene encodes CDR1 SGHDT and CDR2 YYEEEE. The CDR3 protein is CASSLGQGFYGYTF.

The chain employs TRBV7-8 and TRBJ1-1; TCRdb calls TRBD1, which cannot be checked without DNA. The CDR3 runs 15 residues. The DNA is not on file. The V gene's germline CDR1 is SGHVS and CDR2 FQNEAQ. Here the CDR3 reads CASSLNPRDGTEAFF. Based on the CDR3 plus reference TRBV7-8 and TRBJ1-1, the full variable domain is GAGVSQSPRYKVAKRGQDVALRCDPISGHVSLFWYQQALGQGPEFLTYFQNEAQLDKSGLPSDRFFAERPEGSVSTLKIQRTQQEDSAVYLCASSLNPRDGTEAFFGQGTRLTVV.

This CDR3 reads CASSLGDYEQYF. J is TRBJ2-7 and V is TRBV11-2; the TRBD2 assignment by TCRdb is unverifiable without DNA. The CDR3 is made up of 12 amino acids. DNA was not recorded. Per germline, CDR1 SGHAT and CDR2 FQNNGV.

This chain connects TRBV5-6 to TRBJ2-5. Germline assignment: CDR1 SGHDT and CDR2 YYEEEE. CDR3 length: 14 residues. Only the protein is on record. The CDR3 protein is CASSFGGGQETQYF.

This chain joins TRBV2 and TRBJ1-5. The CDR3 covers 13 residues. Only the protein is on record. Germline V CDR1 and CDR2: SNHLY, FYNNEI. CDR3: CASSTTPPAPQHF.

This rearrangement joins TRBV11-2 to TRBJ2-1; with no DNA, the TCRdb D assignment of TRBD2 cannot be verified. This CDR3 is built from 14 residues. There is no recorded DNA. The germline gives CDR1 SGHAT, CDR2 FQNNGV. Here the CDR3 reads CASSWTSLNNEQFF.

The chain combines TRBV11-2 with TRBJ1-2; TCRdb outputs TRBD1, but without DNA this stays unchecked. In germline, CDR1 is SGHAT, CDR2 FQNNGV. The CDR3 has 17 amino acids. No DNA sequence is on record. The CDR3 is CASSPRFPGGRDYGYTF.

The chain couples TRBV4-2 to TRBJ2-7. The CDR3 is 15 amino acids. No DNA accompanies this entry. Germline CDR1 is LGHNA and CDR2 is YNFKEQ. CDR3 in amino acids: CASSQDRGWYYEQYF.

This chain links TRBV5-1 with TRBJ1-2; TCRdb returns TRBD1, unconfirmable since there is no DNA. The CDR3 covers 15 residues. No DNA is listed. Germline V gives CDR1 SGHRS, CDR2 YFSETQ. The CDR3 protein is CASSTGQGHRYGYTF.

V is TRBV10-3 and J is TRBJ2-2. The CDR3 is 13 residues long. The coding DNA is unavailable. The germline V gene has CDR1 ENHRY and CDR2 SYGVKD. Here the CDR3 reads CAIGKANTGELFF.

The chain couples TRBV18 to TRBJ2-2. The germline gives CDR1 KGHSH, CDR2 LQKENI. The CDR3 contains 15 residues. No DNA is listed. CDR3 protein: CASSFSGTTTGELFF.

The chain recombines TRBV6-1 with TRBJ1-5; TCRdb gives TRBD1 as the D gene, but with no DNA this cannot be confirmed. Germline lookup yields CDR1 MNHNS and CDR2 SASEGT. This CDR3 contains 16 residues. Only the protein is on record. CDR3 in amino acids: CASSGAGFNGNQPQHF.